This T cell receptor beta chain comes out of a study of shared clonotypes between healthy human individuals. Regarding the study as a whole: Across subsets, estimated richness was generally greater for naive than for memory populations.

V was cut by 1 base and J by 3 bases, with 12 bases left in between. Germline assignment: CDR1 GTSNPN and CDR2 SVGIG (reference sequence). This CDR3 is built from 14 residues. On sorted subsets, replicate PCRs used about 200 ng DNA, or about 30,000 T cell genomes. Measured with immunoSEQ multiplex PCR; TCRdb has only the in-frame clones, and not every one. The sample shows 1.5 million to 1.9 million clones, approximately 98% of them seen only once. Notes on this clone: Its specificity is not known.

The specimen was naive CD4+ T cells sorted from blood. Subset noted: CD45RA+ positively selected. The sequence derives from a man younger than 40 in good health. The chain links TRBV30 to TRBJ1-2; D gene unclear. CDR3 residues: CAWSEPSGHYGYTF. Written as DNA, the CDR3 is TGTGCCTGGAGTGAACCCTCCGGCCACTATGGCTACACCTTC.